The clone carrying this T cell receptor (beta chain) has a single count. The record originates from a study of cytomegalovirus exposure and HLA in healthy donors. The CDR3 length is 18 residues. Germline V lookup: CDR1 SGHTA, CDR2 FQGNSA. The ends lost 1 base at V and 4 bases at J; junction bases unmatched: 14. The PCR made use of 60 Vbeta and 13 Jbeta primers. The table came from immunoSEQ multiplex PCR; TCRdb's copy has only in-frame clones and leaves some out. The sample contains about 98,000 clones, roughly 70% of which appear only once. V gene TRBV7-2 combines with J gene TRBJ2-3; 7 bases are a match to TRBD2. The receptor was isolated from a man in his forties or fifties in good health and CMV-seronegative. Sequenced sample: PBMCs. This CDR3 reads CASSLGSGLAALSDTQYF. CDR3 in DNA: TGTGCCAGCAGCTTAGGTTCTGGTCTAGCGGCCCTCTCAGATACGCAGTATTTT.